Listed below are T cell receptor beta chains from one sample, sequenced in a study of T-cell reconstitution after alpha-beta-depleted transplantation in children. TCRdb ran MiXCR on the PCR reads and lists one entry per CDR3 protein. Among 330,000 or so distinct CDR3 sequences listed, approximately 10% were seen once. The specimen comprised PBMCs from the stem cell graft donor, sampled from the stem cell graft. The receptors here all came from a human donor who donated a stem cell graft to a child with acute lymphoblastic leukemia. Both conserved end residues are trimmed from each CDR3. Not every row has a clone size; where given, it reads once, few, many or a size class.

CDR3: SVLGRGNQPQH; V: TRBV20-1; size: -; J: TRBJ1-5
CDR3: ASSVGRVAEQY; V: TRBV9; size: few; J: TRBJ2-7
CDR3: ASSSKILAPGGDTQY; V: TRBV7-2; size: many; J: TRBJ2-3
CDR3: ASSQRRAGETQY; V: TRBV4-2; size: -; J: TRBJ2-5
CDR3: ASSLLRDSGNTIY; V: TRBV5-5; size: -; J: TRBJ1-3
CDR3: ASSLPTGYNEQF; V: TRBV5-1; size: -; J: TRBJ2-1
CDR3: ASSQEVLGTAYEQY; V: TRBV3-1; size: -; J: TRBJ2-7
CDR3: ASSWGTVRNYGYT; V: TRBV5-6; size: -; J: TRBJ1-2
CDR3: ASSLDVSGKRETQY; V: TRBV12-3/TRBV12-4; size: -; J: TRBJ2-5
CDR3: ASSRGLAGGTQY; V: TRBV4-2; size: many; J: TRBJ2-3
CDR3: ASSLDRGSAYEQY; V: TRBV7-2; size: few; J: TRBJ2-7
CDR3: ASSLRSGQNYGYT; V: TRBV7-9; size: few; J: TRBJ1-2
CDR3: ASSQDHTSRETQY; V: TRBV3-1; size: -; J: TRBJ2-5
CDR3: ASSSGEDYPQY; V: TRBV27; size: -; J: TRBJ2-3
CDR3: ASGQAVEQY; V: TRBV12-3/TRBV12-4; size: few; J: TRBJ2-7
CDR3: ASSYGGGSYEQY; V: TRBV10-2; size: many; J: TRBJ2-7
CDR3: ASSPGDTRNQPQH; V: TRBV5-1; size: few; J: TRBJ1-5